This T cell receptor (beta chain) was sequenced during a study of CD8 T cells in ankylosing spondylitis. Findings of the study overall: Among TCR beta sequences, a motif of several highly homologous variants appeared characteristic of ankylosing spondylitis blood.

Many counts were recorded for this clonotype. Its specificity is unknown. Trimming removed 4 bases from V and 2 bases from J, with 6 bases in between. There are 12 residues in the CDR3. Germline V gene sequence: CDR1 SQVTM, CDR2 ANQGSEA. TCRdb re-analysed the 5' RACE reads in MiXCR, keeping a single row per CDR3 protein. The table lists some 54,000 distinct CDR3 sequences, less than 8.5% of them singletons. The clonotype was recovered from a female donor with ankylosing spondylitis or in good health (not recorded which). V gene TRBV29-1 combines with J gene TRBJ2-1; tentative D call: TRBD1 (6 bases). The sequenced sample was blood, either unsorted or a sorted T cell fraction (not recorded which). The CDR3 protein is CSVGQAYNEQFF. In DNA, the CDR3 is TGCAGCGTTGGACAGGCCTACAATGAGCAGTTCTTC.